This TCR beta chain was sequenced for a study of T cells in Graves' hyperthyroidism and ophthalmopathy (dated by TCRdb to the late 2010s). Background on the whole study: Peripheral blood samples were taken at initial diagnosis, before any treatment was given. To identify distinguishing TCR V-J signatures, a discovery cohort of some 100 patients was used, comprising under 45 with Graves' ophthalmopathy and around 60 with stable Graves' hyperthyroidism. In addition, the study compared T-cell repertoires in thyroid tissue and in blood from roughly 6 Graves' hyperthyroidism patients. An independent validation cohort of around 19 hyperthyroidism patients and approximately 17 patients who later progressed to ophthalmopathy tested prospective prediction of ophthalmopathy. The 90 to 100 discovery patients were randomly divided into training and test sets at a 7:3 ratio. According to the paper, TCR Vbeta CDR3 sequencing was carried out on some 140 peripheral blood samples, which came from under 50 ophthalmopathy, around 74 hyperthyroidism and approximately 17 progressor patients. After blood sampling, hyperthyroidism patients were treated with methimazole at a starting dose of 30 mg daily, and ophthalmopathy patients were treated with high-dose intravenous methylprednisolone.

This clonotype was seen more than once but under ten times. The antigen it binds to is not known. No qualities accompany the bases; no much larger clone lies one base away. Overall study results and their limits: A model built on a 13 V-J signature distinguished ophthalmopathy from stable hyperthyroidism, reaching about 88% sensitivity and around 82% specificity in cross-validation and 80%/75% in testing. Most expanded thyroid clonotypes (frequency above 0.001) were also detected in blood, suggesting blood repertoires may reflect thyroid immune responses. No statistical method was used to fix the sample size in advance, and group allocation was not hidden from the investigators. During validation, the model predicted progression to ophthalmopathy a median of around 7 months ahead of onset, with roughly 65% sensitivity and 72% to 80% specificity.

TCR beta CDR3 regions were amplified from RNA transcripts. The first round of RT-PCR for the TCR CDR3 was performed with the HTBI primer set and the Qiagen OneStep RT-PCR kit. Libraries were constructed in a second round of multiplex PCR, after which size selection and purification were performed. Sequencing of the libraries was done on an Illumina HiSeq2000 using paired-end 100 bp reads. Concerning the study's data processing: SOAPnuke was used to process the raw data, with reads discarded if the reads contained adapters or uncalled bases, had a mean Phred below 15, or lacked an exact constant-primer or identifier match. COPE v1.2.5 was used to merge the high-quality paired reads, and each unique nucleotide sequence was defined as a clonotype. Clonotypes were aligned to IMGT TRBV, TRBD and TRBJ reference segments using MiTCR v1.1. The analysis was restricted to V-J combinations with a frequency above 0.0001, which together covered roughly 99% of the repertoires. The TCS score was defined as F50 (clonal expansion) divided by E x V (chaos), with BLOSUM62-based TCRdist calculated between CDR3 peptides within each V-J. Welch's t-statistics and random forest reduced around 520 V-J features to 13, which were used in a naive Bayes classifier (R e1071). Clones were called with MiXCR by TCRdb after fastp trimmed the public reads at Q25, and only in-frame beta chains were retained. All rows with the same CDR3 protein become a single entry with the most common DNA and genes. The V and J calls come from TCRdb's annotation, not from the publication. The sample yields around 300,000 distinct CDR3 sequences; approximately 21% were counted once. Roughly 60% of the sample goes to the ten largest clones.

Its CDR3 holds 13 amino acids, cysteine through phenylalanine. The CDR3 DNA has 39 bases and is translated from base 1. Sequences SGDLS (CDR1) and YYNGEE (CDR2) are obtained from the germline V gene. V is shortened by 3 bases, J by 6 bases, and the region joining them spans 13 bases. Ophthalmopathy patients had moderately to severely active disease, with a Clinical Activity Score of 3 or more, a NOSPECS grade of 4 or more, and a disease duration of less than 3 months. The study excluded patients with uncontrolled infections, other autoimmune diseases, pregnancy or lactation. Clinical symptoms, serum thyroxine and TRAb, thyroid ultrasound, and orbital computed tomography formed the basis for the diagnoses. Ficoll-Paque density gradient centrifugation was used to isolate PBMCs from under 11 ml of fresh peripheral blood. Total RNA was extracted using Trizol reagent, and RNA quality was assessed on an Agilent 2100 Bioanalyzer.

The sequenced material came from blood. The TCR comes from a man aged 25-40 years with Graves' ophthalmopathy. Recombination joined TRBV9 with TRBJ2-7, and TRBD2 may be the D gene, going by 6 matching bases. The CDR3 reads CASSGMGGPEQYF. Read as DNA, the sequence is TGTGCCAGCAGCGGAATGGGGGGACCCGAGCAGTACTTC.